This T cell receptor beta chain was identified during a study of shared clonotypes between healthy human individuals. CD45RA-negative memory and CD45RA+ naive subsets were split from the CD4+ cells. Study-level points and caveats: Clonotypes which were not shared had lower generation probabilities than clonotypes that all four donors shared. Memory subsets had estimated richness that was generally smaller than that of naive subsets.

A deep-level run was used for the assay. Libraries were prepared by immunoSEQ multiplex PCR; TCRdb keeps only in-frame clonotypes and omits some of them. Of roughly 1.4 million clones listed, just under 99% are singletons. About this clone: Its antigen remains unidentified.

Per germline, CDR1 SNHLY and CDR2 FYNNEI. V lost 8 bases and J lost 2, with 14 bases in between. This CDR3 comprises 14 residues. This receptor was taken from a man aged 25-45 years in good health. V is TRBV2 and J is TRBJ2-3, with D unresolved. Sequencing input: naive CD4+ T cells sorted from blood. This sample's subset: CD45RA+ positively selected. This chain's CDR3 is CASERNSVTDTQYF. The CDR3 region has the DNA TGTGCCAGCGAGAGAAACAGTGTCACAGATACGCAGTATTTT.